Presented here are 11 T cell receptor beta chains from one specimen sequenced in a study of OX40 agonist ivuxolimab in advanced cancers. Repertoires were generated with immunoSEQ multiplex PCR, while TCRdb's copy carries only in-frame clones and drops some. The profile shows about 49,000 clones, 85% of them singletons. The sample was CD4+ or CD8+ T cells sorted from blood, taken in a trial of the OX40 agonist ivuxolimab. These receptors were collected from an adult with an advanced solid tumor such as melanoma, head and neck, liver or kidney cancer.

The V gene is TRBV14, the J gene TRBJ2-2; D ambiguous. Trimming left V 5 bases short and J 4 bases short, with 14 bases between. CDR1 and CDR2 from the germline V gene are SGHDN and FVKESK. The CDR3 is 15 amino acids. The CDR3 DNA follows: TGTGCCAGCAGCTTCGACTCCTGGGGCACCGGGGAGCTGTTTTTT. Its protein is CASSFDSWGTGELFF.

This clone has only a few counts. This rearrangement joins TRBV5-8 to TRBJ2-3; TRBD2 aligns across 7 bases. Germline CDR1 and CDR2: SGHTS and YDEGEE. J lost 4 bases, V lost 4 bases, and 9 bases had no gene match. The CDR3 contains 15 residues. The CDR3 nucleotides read TGTGCCAGCAGCAGCGGGACCCAAACGGCAGATACGCAGTATTTT. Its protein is CASSSGTQTADTQYF.

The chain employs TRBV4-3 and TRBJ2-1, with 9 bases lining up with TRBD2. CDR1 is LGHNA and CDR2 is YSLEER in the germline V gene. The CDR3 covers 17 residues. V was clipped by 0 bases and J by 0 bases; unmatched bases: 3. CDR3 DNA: TGCGCCAGCAGCCAAGATCCAGCGGGGGGCTCCTACAATGAGCAGTTCTTC. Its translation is CASSQDPAGGSYNEQFF.

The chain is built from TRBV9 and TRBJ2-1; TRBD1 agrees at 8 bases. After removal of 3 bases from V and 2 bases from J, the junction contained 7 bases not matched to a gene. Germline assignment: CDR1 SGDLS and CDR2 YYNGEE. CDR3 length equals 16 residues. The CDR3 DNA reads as TGTGCCAGCAGCGGAGGACAGGGCTCCCCCTACAATGAGCAGTTCTTC. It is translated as CASSGGQGSPYNEQFF.

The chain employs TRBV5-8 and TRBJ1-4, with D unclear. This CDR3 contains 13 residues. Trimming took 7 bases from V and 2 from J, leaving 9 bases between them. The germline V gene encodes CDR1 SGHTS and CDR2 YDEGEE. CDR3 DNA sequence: TGTGCCAGCGAATTGGGGACTAATGAAAAACTGTTTTTT. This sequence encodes CASELGTNEKLFF.

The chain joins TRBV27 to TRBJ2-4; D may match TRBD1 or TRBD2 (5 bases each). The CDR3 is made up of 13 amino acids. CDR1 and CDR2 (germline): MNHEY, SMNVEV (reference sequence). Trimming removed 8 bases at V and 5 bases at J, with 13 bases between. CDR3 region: CASGSGDQNIQYF. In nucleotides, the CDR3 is TGTGCCAGCGGTTCTGGGGACCAAAACATTCAGTACTTC.

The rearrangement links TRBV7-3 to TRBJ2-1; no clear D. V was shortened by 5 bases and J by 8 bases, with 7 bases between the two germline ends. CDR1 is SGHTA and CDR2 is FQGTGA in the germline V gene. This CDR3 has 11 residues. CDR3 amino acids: CASSQTDEQFF. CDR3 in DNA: TGTGCCAGCAGCCAAACGGATGAGCAGTTCTTC.

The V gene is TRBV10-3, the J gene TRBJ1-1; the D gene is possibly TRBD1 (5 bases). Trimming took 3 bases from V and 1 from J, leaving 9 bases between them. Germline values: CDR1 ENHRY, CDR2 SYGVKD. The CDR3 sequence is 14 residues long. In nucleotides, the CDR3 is TGTGCCATCAGTGATAGTCAGGGGAACACTGAAGCTTTCTTT. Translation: CAISDSQGNTEAFF.

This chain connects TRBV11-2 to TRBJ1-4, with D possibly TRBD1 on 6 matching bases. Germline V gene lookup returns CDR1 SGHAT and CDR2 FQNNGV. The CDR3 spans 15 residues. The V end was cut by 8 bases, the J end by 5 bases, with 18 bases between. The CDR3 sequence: CASGDEGDFNEKLFF. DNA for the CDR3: TGTGCCAGCGGGGACGAGGGGGACTTCAATGAAAAACTGTTTTTT.

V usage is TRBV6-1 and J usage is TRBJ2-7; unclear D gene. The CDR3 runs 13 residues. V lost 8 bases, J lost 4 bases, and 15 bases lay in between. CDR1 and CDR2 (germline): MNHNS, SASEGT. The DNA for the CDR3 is TGTGCCAGCCCTAAAGACCCTTCTTACGAGCAGTACGTC. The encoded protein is CASPKDPSYEQYV.

The CDR3 bases are TGCGCCAGCAGCCAAGATCTAGTTGCGAGGGGCCACTATGGCTACACCTTC. Its protein product is CASSQDLVARGHYGYTF. The chain uses TRBV4-3 and TRBJ1-2, with a possible D match to TRBD1 (5 bases). This CDR3 has 17 residues. Trimming cost V 0 bases and J 3 bases, with 17 bases left between them. CDR1 is LGHNA, CDR2 YSLEER, per germline.